The 18 T cell receptor beta chains below were found in one sample sequenced in a study of blood T cell repertoires in COVID-19. Sequencing was performed with immunoSEQ multiplex PCR; in TCRdb, only in-frame clones are kept and a portion is missing. The data hold approximately 280,000 clones, with roughly 90% observed a single time. Sequencing was done on a sample of peripheral blood. Receptor source: a man between 18 and 29 years old with active or convalescent COVID-19.

The rearrangement links TRBV4-2 to TRBJ2-2; 10 bases align to TRBD1. V lost 4 bases, J lost 3 bases, and 5 bases stayed unmatched. The CDR3 has 16 amino acids. The germline V gene encodes CDR1 LGHNA and CDR2 YNFKEQ. CDR3 region: CASSPVGTGDTGELFF. The CDR3 region has the DNA TGTGCCAGCAGCCCCGTGGGGACAGGGGACACCGGGGAGCTGTTTTTT.

The chain links TRBV6-2 or TRBV6-3 to TRBJ2-7; the match to TRBD1 covers 9 bases. The CDR3 extends over 14 amino acids. The junction had 1 base not matched to a gene; V was cut back by 3 bases and J by 1 base. Germline V gene sequence: CDR1 MNHEY, CDR2 SVGEGT. The CDR3 sequence is CASSYGQGSYEQYF. DNA for the CDR3: TGTGCCAGCAGTTATGGACAGGGGTCCTACGAGCAGTACTTC.

The rearrangement links TRBV10-3 to TRBJ2-5; 7 bases are a match to TRBD2. The V gene end was trimmed by 2 bases and the J gene end by 5 bases; junction bases not matched to a gene: 8. The CDR3 is 15 residues long. Germline V gene lookup returns CDR1 ENHRY and CDR2 SYGVKD. This CDR3 is CAISEESGVSETQYF. CDR3 nucleotides: TGTGCCATCAGTGAGGAGAGCGGGGTATCGGAGACCCAGTACTTC.

As regards this clone: Other DNA sequences in the sample encode the same CDR3. The rearrangement joins TRBV5-6 to TRBJ1-2; D is possibly TRBD1 (6 bases). Trimming took off 4 bases at V and 5 bases at J, with 9 bases between the two ends. Germline CDR1 is SGHDT and CDR2 is YYEEEE. The CDR3 is made up of 12 amino acids. The CDR3 bases are TGTGCCAGCAGCAGCGGACAGTATGGCTACACCTTC. It codes for CASSSGQYGYTF.

The V and J genes are TRBV10-3 and TRBJ1-5; D not certain. Looked up from germline, CDR1 is ENHRY and CDR2 is SYGVKD. Between the trimmed V and J ends, which lost 6 bases and 1 base, there was a span of 16 bases. The CDR3 is 16 residues long. The CDR3 nucleotides read TGTGCCATCAGAGAAGGTACAGAATGGAGCAATCAGCCCCAGCATTTT. This encodes CAIREGTEWSNQPQHF.

For this clone: At one end, the junction sequence differs from germline, possibly due to a read error. CDR3 in amino acids: CASSTGGLTLF. The CDR3 DNA sequence: TGTGCCAGCAGTACGGGGGGACTGACGCTCTTC. J is TRBJ1-2 and V is TRBV6-5; D may be TRBD1 (5 bases). This CDR3 has 11 residues. Germline CDR1 MNHEY, CDR2 SVGAGI.

The rearrangement uses TRBV5-6 and TRBJ2-7, with D tentatively TRBD1 (6 bases). The V end was cut by 5 bases, the J end by 1 base, with 10 bases between. Germline CDR1 is SGHDT and CDR2 is YYEEEE. The CDR3 is 13 amino acids. The CDR3 nucleotides read TGTGCCAGCAGATCCGGGACATCCTACGAGCAGTACTTC. It encodes CASRSGTSYEQYF.

The chain recombines TRBV6-2 or TRBV6-3 with TRBJ2-5; TRBD2 might be the D (5 bases). The ends were cut back, 3 bases at V and 3 bases at J, with 11 bases in the middle. Germline V gene sequence: CDR1 MNHEY, CDR2 SVGEGT. The CDR3 has 14 amino acids. The CDR3 sequence: CASSYGLGEETQYF. CDR3 DNA sequence: TGTGCCAGCAGTTATGGTCTGGGAGAAGAGACCCAGTACTTC.

The chain joins TRBV7-9 to TRBJ2-3; 11 bases are shared with TRBD1. With 5 bases clipped from V and 7 bases from J, the junction kept 8 bases outside the gene matches. The CDR3 consists of 15 residues. Looked up from germline, CDR1 is SEHNR and CDR2 is FQNEAQ (reference sequence). Here the CDR3 reads CASSVGQGALHTQYF. Here the CDR3 DNA reads TGTGCCAGCAGCGTCGGACAGGGGGCTTTACATACGCAGTATTTT.

The chain couples TRBV18 to TRBJ2-1; D is possibly TRBD1 (6 bases). The CDR3 runs 13 residues. CDR1 is KGHSH, CDR2 LQKENI, per germline. The V and J ends lost 3 bases and 8 bases respectively, with 11 bases between them. CDR3: CASSPDSGDEQFF. The CDR3 region has the DNA TGTGCCAGCTCACCCGACTCAGGGGATGAGCAGTTCTTC.

This clone was seen once. The chain combines TRBV19 with TRBJ1-6, with D maybe TRBD1 (6 bases). Between the trimmed V and J ends, which lost 7 bases and 10 bases, there was a span of 14 bases. Germline V gene lookup returns CDR1 LNHDA and CDR2 SQIVND (reference sequence). CDR3 length: 13 amino acids. The CDR3 reads CASMWTDGSPLHF. For the CDR3, the DNA is TGTGCCAGTATGTGGACAGACGGGTCACCCCTCCACTTT.

The rearrangement uses TRBV11-2 and TRBJ1-2, with D hard to call. The CDR3 runs to 12 residues. Germline V gene data show CDR1 as SGHAT and CDR2 as FQNNGV. V was trimmed by 5 bases and J by 6 bases, leaving 10 bases between them. CDR3 amino acids: CASSGGLNGYTF. CDR3 DNA sequence: TGTGCCAGCAGCGGCGGCCTAAATGGCTACACCTTC.

The chain couples TRBV7-9 to TRBJ1-4; D call uncertain. The CDR3 spans 15 residues. Trimming pared 3 bases from V and 4 bases from J, leaving 12 bases between. Looked up from germline, CDR1 is SEHNR and CDR2 is FQNEAQ (reference sequence). The CDR3 DNA reads TGTGCCAGCAGCTTGCATTCGGGGATTAATGAAAAACTGTTTTTT. This encodes CASSLHSGINEKLFF. The complete variable domain, with remaining parts taken from reference TRBV7-9 and TRBJ1-4, reads DTGVSQNPRHKITKRGQNVTFRCDPISEHNRLYWYRQTLGQGPEFLTYFQNEAQLEKSRLLSDRFSAERPKGSFSTLEIQRTEQGDSAMYLCASSLHSGINEKLFFGSGTQLSVL.

The chain employs TRBV5-1 and TRBJ1-6, with 9 bases that match TRBD1. The CDR3 is 15 amino acids. Per germline, CDR1 SGHRS and CDR2 YFSETQ. The ends lost 4 bases at V and 8 bases at J; junction bases unmatched: 7. Written as DNA, the CDR3 is TGCGCCAGCAGCGACCCGGGACAGGGAGATTCACCCCTCCACTTT. Amino acid sequence: CASSDPGQGDSPLHF.

V and J are TRBV11-2 and TRBJ2-7; D is unresolved. Germline values: CDR1 SGHAT, CDR2 FQNNGV. Trimming took off 2 bases at V and 6 bases at J, with 11 bases between the two ends. There are 13 residues in the CDR3. The CDR3 region is CASSLNWAREQYF. For the CDR3, the DNA is TGTGCCAGCAGCTTAAATTGGGCACGCGAGCAGTACTTC.

The chain employs TRBV24-1 and TRBJ2-1; possible D gene TRBD1, 6 bases. In germline, CDR1 is KGHDR, CDR2 SFDVKD. V dropped 3 bases and J dropped 2 bases, with 10 bases sitting between them. This CDR3 spans 15 amino acids. CDR3 in DNA: TGTGCCACCAGTGATAGGCAGGGGACCTACAATGAGCAGTTCTTC. It is translated as CATSDRQGTYNEQFF.

This sequence joins TRBV19 and TRBJ2-4, with 14 bases aligning to TRBD2. This CDR3 is 14 amino acids long. Germline CDR1 and CDR2: LNHDA and SQIVND (reference sequence). With V trimmed by 5 bases and J by 12 bases, 6 bases remained unmatched. CDR3 DNA: TGTGCCAGTAGTCTGACTAGCGGGGGGGTGAATCAGTACTTC. It yields the protein CASSLTSGGVNQYF.

The chain links TRBV25-1 to TRBJ2-1; no definite D call. CDR1 and CDR2 from the germline V gene are MGHDK and SYGVNS. V shed 8 bases and J shed 9 bases, with 14 bases lying between them. The CDR3 is made up of 12 amino acids. The CDR3 DNA reads TGTGCCAGCGGTATTAGTGGTATTGAGCAGTTCTTC. This encodes CASGISGIEQFF. The entire variable domain, with the rest obtained from reference TRBV25-1 and TRBJ2-1, is as follows: EADIYQTPRYLVIGTGKKITLECSQTMGHDKMYWYQQDPGMELHLIHYSYGVNSTEKGDLSSESTVSRIRTEHFPLTLESARPSHTSQYLCASGISGIEQFFGPGTRLTVL.